The clone carrying this TCR beta chain was detected ten times or more. Its antigen is unknown. Since it is a stray read in a library aimed at alpha chains, this beta chain has a size that is not meaningful. The record originates from a study of spatial heterogeneity in lung cancer. Study as a whole: Detected sequences consistently included more beta-chain ones than alpha-chain ones. Strong correlation linked TCR transcript counts in tumor regions to a T cell module score derived from matched bulk RNA-seq.

In the library, each TCR cDNA molecule bore its own unique molecular identifier. TCRdb reprocessed the 5' RACE reads with MiXCR, giving one entry per CDR3 protein. Of about 18,000 distinct CDR3 sequences listed, 8.5% to 10% are singletons. Notes on the study in general: In tumors, expanded intratumoral alpha and beta TCR counts tracked mutation counts.

This CDR3 has 15 amino acids. Per germline, CDR1 SGHTA and CDR2 FQGNSA. V shed 0 bases and J 10 bases; nucleotides not matched to a gene: 8. Time point denoted: sample taken at primary tumor resection. The authors sequenced whole RNA from tumor, nontumor lung or frozen PBMC without sorting. This chain connects TRBV7-2 to TRBJ2-5; TRBD2 agrees at 10 bases. The sample was lung tumor tissue, taken at surgery. The clonotype originates from a female donor with early-stage non-small cell lung cancer. CDR3 DNA: TGTGCCAGCAGCTTAGCGCTAGCGGGGGCCTCCGACCAGTACTTC. Its protein product is CASSLALAGASDQYF.